Below are 15 T cell receptor beta chains sequenced from a single sample in a study of blood T cell repertoires in COVID-19. Repertoires were generated with immunoSEQ multiplex PCR, while TCRdb's copy carries only in-frame clones and drops some. This table holds more than 40,000 clones, approximately 85% found once. Material for sequencing was peripheral blood. These receptors came from a human donor in a cohort sampled during active COVID-19. The donor label of this sample is uncertain.

The rearrangement joins TRBV3-1 (or the pseudogene TRBV3-2) to TRBJ1-2, with 7 bases fitting TRBD1. Trimming cost V 0 bases and J 7 bases; bases outside gene matches: 11. There are 16 residues in the CDR3. Germline V lookup: CDR1 LGHDT, CDR2 YNNKEL (reference sequence). The chain's CDR3 is CASSQELSRGFSGYTF. The CDR3 coding sequence is TGTGCCAGCAGCCAAGAACTCTCCAGGGGGTTTAGTGGCTACACCTTC.

V and J are TRBV11-2 and TRBJ2-1; 7 nucleotides match TRBD2. This CDR3 is 16 amino acids long. The germline V gene encodes CDR1 SGHAT and CDR2 FQNNGV. The trim removed 6 bases at V and 2 bases at J, leaving 10 bases unmatched. The CDR3 DNA reads TGTGCCAGCAGAATGCCTGGCGGGGGAACCTACAATGAGCAGTTCTTC. As protein: CASRMPGGGTYNEQFF.

This chain joins TRBV5-1 and TRBJ1-2; possibly TRBD1 for D (6 bases). Between the trimmed V and J ends, which lost 4 bases and 3 bases, there was a span of 16 bases. The CDR3 is 15 amino acids. In germline, CDR1 is SGHRS, CDR2 YFSETQ. CDR3 in amino acids: CASSGPTGLHYGYTF. CDR3 nucleotides: TGCGCCAGCAGCGGACCTACAGGGTTACACTATGGCTACACCTTC.

The rearrangement joins TRBV5-6 to TRBJ2-7, with D possibly TRBD2 on 6 matching bases. This CDR3 has 14 residues. CDR1 and CDR2 from the germline V gene are SGHDT and YYEEEE. Trimming left V 1 base short and J 5 bases short, with 13 bases between. CDR3 in amino acids: CASSLSGGTNEQYF. The CDR3 nucleotides read TGTGCCAGCAGCTTGTCTGGAGGGACGAACGAGCAGTACTTC.

The rearrangement joins TRBV7-6 to TRBJ2-7, with D possibly matching TRBD1 (5 bases). CDR1 and CDR2 from the germline V gene are SGHVS and FNYEAQ. V gave up 0 bases and J gave up 3 bases, with 15 bases separating them. CDR3 size: 16 residues. The CDR3 region is CASSLAARVDIYEQYF. The CDR3 DNA is TGTGCCAGCAGCTTAGCGGCCAGGGTGGATATCTACGAGCAGTACTTC.

The V call is TRBV29-1, the J call TRBJ2-4; TRBD1 is a possible D gene (5 bases). Germline lookup yields CDR1 SQVTM and CDR2 ANQGSEA. V was shortened by 0 bases and J by 1 base, with 13 bases between the two germline ends. This CDR3 spans 16 amino acids. CDR3 amino acids: CSVEDPGHFAKNIQYF. DNA for the CDR3: TGCAGCGTTGAAGATCCCGGACACTTCGCCAAAAACATTCAGTACTTC.

This clone has a handful of counts. The rearrangement links TRBV14 to TRBJ2-1; perhaps TRBD2 as D (5 bases). Germline CDR1 is SGHDN and CDR2 is FVKESK. The CDR3 totals 19 residues. V was trimmed by 0 bases and J by 5 bases, leaving 23 bases between them. This CDR3 reads CASSQEVGSGVGWDNEQFF. The DNA for the CDR3 is TGTGCCAGCAGCCAAGAAGTGGGGTCCGGGGTCGGTTGGGACAATGAGCAGTTCTTC.

CDR3 region: CASRSTGDFKGGGYTF. The CDR3 DNA sequence: TGTGCCAGTAGGTCGACAGGAGACTTTAAAGGTGGTGGCTACACCTTC. This rearrangement joins TRBV19 to TRBJ1-2, with D possibly TRBD1 on 6 matching bases. Trimming took off 6 bases at V and 7 bases at J, with 24 bases between the two ends. The CDR3 extends over 16 amino acids. Germline V gene lookup returns CDR1 LNHDA and CDR2 SQIVND (reference sequence).

V usage is TRBV19 and J usage is TRBJ1-1, with D unresolved. V lost 2 bases to trimming and J lost 7 bases, with 11 bases between them. Germline loops: CDR1 LNHDA, CDR2 SQIVND (reference sequence). The CDR3 spans 13 residues. This CDR3 reads CASSISTGNEAFF. The CDR3 DNA sequence: TGTGCCAGTAGTATATCTACCGGGAATGAAGCTTTCTTT.

The chain joins TRBV19 to TRBJ1-1; 8 bases line up with TRBD1. The V segment lost 3 bases and the J segment 5 bases; nucleotides outside the gene matches: 8. CDR3 length: 15 amino acids. The germline gives CDR1 LNHDA, CDR2 SQIVND (reference sequence). The CDR3 region has the DNA TGTGCCAGTAGTATCTCGAACAGGGGGGGTACTGAAGCTTTCTTT. It is translated as CASSISNRGGTEAFF.

The chain joins TRBV2 to TRBJ2-5, with 16 bases lining up with TRBD2. The germline V gene encodes CDR1 SNHLY and CDR2 FYNNEI. The CDR3 has 16 residues. The V gene end was trimmed by 6 bases and the J gene end by 5 bases; junction bases not matched to a gene: 6. Written as DNA, the CDR3 is TGTGCCAGCAGAGGGACTAGCGGGGGGGCCAGGGAGACCCAGTACTTC. As protein: CASRGTSGGARETQYF.

The chain recombines TRBV6-5 with TRBJ2-3, with TRBD2 matching over 9 bases. Germline CDR1 and CDR2: MNHEY and SVGAGI. With V trimmed by 4 bases and J by 4 bases, 6 bases remained unmatched. This CDR3 comprises 15 residues. The CDR3 DNA sequence: TGTGCCAGCAGTTCGATAGCGGGGGCCTCAGATACGCAGTATTTT. It translates to CASSSIAGASDTQYF.

The genes are TRBV7-9 and TRBJ2-2, with 7 bases aligning to TRBD1. Germline loops: CDR1 SEHNR, CDR2 FQNEAQ (reference sequence). The ends lost 5 bases at V and 6 bases at J; junction bases unmatched: 12. This CDR3 region has 16 residues. CDR3 in DNA: TGTGCCAGCAGCCCGTCCATAGGGGGCGCGGCCGGGGAGCTGTTTTTT. It translates to CASSPSIGGAAGELFF.

This clone was seen only once. J is TRBJ1-2 and V is TRBV2, with 12 bases that match TRBD1. V shed 6 bases and J 3 bases; nucleotides not matched to a gene: 2. Per germline, CDR1 SNHLY and CDR2 FYNNEI. The CDR3 is 14 amino acids. The CDR3 bases are TGTGCCAGCAGGGGACAGGGGGCAGACTATGGCTACACCTTC. It is translated as CASRGQGADYGYTF.

V gene TRBV18 combines with J gene TRBJ1-3; 7 bases match TRBD1. CDR1 is KGHSH, CDR2 LQKENI, per germline. This CDR3 contains 14 residues. V lost 4 bases to trimming and J lost 0 bases; unmatched junction nucleotides: 0. CDR3 DNA: TGTGCCAGCTCACGGGACAGCTCTGGAAACACCATATATTTT. This encodes CASSRDSSGNTIYF.